This entry describes one TCR beta chain. Methods used by the authors: Cell counts per sample came from amplifying reference gene primers. Clones were read by immunoSEQ multiplex PCR, and TCRdb kept only the in-frame ones, dropping some. The V and J calls and clone size were taken over from that table, and D and trimming were inferred from the DNA. The table records 250,000 to 350,000 clones, approximately 90% of them present only once. The participants were between roughly 18 and 100 years old and came from about two dozen US areas. Cohort assignment relied on participant-reported clinical history. The CDR3 extends over 16 amino acids. CDR1 is LGHNA, CDR2 YSLEER, per germline. V was cut by 1 base and J by 5 bases, with 17 bases left in between. The data stem from a study of blood T cell repertoires in COVID-19. As for the study in general: In each case, the material was cDNA or gDNA derived from T cells, B-cell-depleted T cells, or PBMCs.

The clonotype was recovered from a woman aged 40 to 55 who had recovered from COVID-19. The source material was PBMCs or T cells enriched from blood (not recorded which). The chain combines TRBV4-3 with TRBJ1-2; D is perhaps TRBD1 (5 bases). Here the CDR3 reads CASSQGGGAGRYGYTF. DNA for the CDR3: TGCGCCAGCAGCCAAGGGGGCGGGGCGGGAAGATATGGCTACACCTTC.